A single sample gave rise to the 15 T cell receptor beta chains below, sequenced in a study of blood T cell repertoires in COVID-19. Libraries were prepared by immunoSEQ multiplex PCR; TCRdb keeps only in-frame clonotypes and omits some of them. The repertoire includes more than 75,000 clones, roughly 90% of them detected once, and less than 2.5% sits in the top ten. The source material was peripheral blood. The origin of the receptors is a man aged 45 to 65 with acute or convalescent COVID-19.

This chain joins TRBV10-3 and TRBJ1-1, with a tentative D call TRBD1 (6 bases). Between the trimmed V and J ends, which lost 6 bases and 4 bases, there was a span of 18 bases. CDR3 length equals 15 residues. The germline gives CDR1 ENHRY, CDR2 SYGVKD. The DNA of the CDR3 is TGTGCCATCAGGACCCTTACAGGGACGGGCACTGAAGCTTTCTTT. The encoded protein is CAIRTLTGTGTEAFF.

The chain links TRBV5-4 to TRBJ2-2, with 7 bases lining up with TRBD2. The V gene's germline CDR1 is SGHNT and CDR2 YYREEE (reference sequence). V lost 4 bases and J lost 0; bases outside the gene matches: 3. The CDR3 extends over 15 amino acids. The CDR3 spells CASSPGLANTGELFF. DNA for the CDR3: TGTGCCAGCAGCCCCGGACTAGCGAACACCGGGGAGCTGTTTTTT.

The chain employs TRBV19 and TRBJ1-1, with a weak D call TRBD1 (6 bases). Germline assignment: CDR1 LNHDA and CDR2 SQIVND (reference sequence). The CDR3 is 14 residues long. Trimming left V 2 bases short and J 3 bases short, with 10 bases between. In DNA form, the CDR3 reads TGTGCCAGTAGTATAAGGGGGTCGGACACTGAAGCTTTCTTT. This translates into CASSIRGSDTEAFF.

The chain employs TRBV12-5 and TRBJ2-7, with D perhaps matching TRBD2 (5 bases). The length of the CDR3 is 15 residues. The V end was cut by 9 bases, the J end by 6 bases, with 24 bases between. The germline gives CDR1 LGHNT, CDR2 FRNRAP. The DNA of the CDR3 is TGTGCTAGGGCATGCTCGATCGTCTCGGGGTTCGAGCAGTACTTC. It translates to CARACSIVSGFEQYF.

This clone appeared a single time. The chain links TRBV19 to TRBJ1-1; D is possibly TRBD1 (5 bases). Germline V gene lookup returns CDR1 LNHDA and CDR2 SQIVND (reference sequence). This CDR3 region has 14 residues. Deletions cut 5 bases from V and 2 bases from J, with 12 bases between. CDR3: CASSVRVGNTEAFF. For the CDR3, the DNA is TGTGCCAGTAGTGTCAGGGTCGGTAACACTGAAGCTTTCTTT. The whole variable domain, remainder taken from reference TRBV19 and TRBJ1-1, is DGGITQSPKYLFRKEGQNVTLSCEQNLNHDAMYWYRQDPGQGLRLIYYSQIVNDFQKGDIAEGYSVSREKKESFPLTVTSAQKNPTAFYLCASSVRVGNTEAFFGQGTRLTVV.

The chain carries TRBV7-8 and TRBJ1-1, with 8 bases aligning to TRBD1. The germline gives CDR1 SGHVS, CDR2 FQNEAQ. V dropped 5 bases and J dropped 1; count of bases not matched to a gene: 9. The CDR3 consists of 16 residues. The CDR3 loop is CASSRPRTGQNTEAFF. CDR3 nucleotide sequence: TGTGCCAGCAGCCGACCTAGGACAGGGCAGAACACTGAAGCTTTCTTT. Full variable domain (outside the CDR3, taken from reference TRBV7-8 and TRBJ1-1): GAGVSQSPRYKVAKRGQDVALRCDPISGHVSLFWYQQALGQGPEFLTYFQNEAQLDKSGLPSDRFFAERPEGSVSTLKIQRTQQEDSAVYLCASSRPRTGQNTEAFFGQGTRLTVV.

This rearrangement joins TRBV5-8 to TRBJ2-1; 7 nucleotides line up with TRBD1. Germline V gene data show CDR1 as SGHTS and CDR2 as YDEGEE. With V trimmed by 1 base and J by 5 bases, 9 bases remained unmatched. The CDR3 has 16 residues. The CDR3, as DNA: TGTGCCAGCAGCTTGTTAAGCACAGGGGAAAACAATGAGCAGTTCTTC. It specifies CASSLLSTGENNEQFF. Drawing the rest from reference TRBV5-8 and TRBJ2-1, the complete variable domain is EAGVTQSPTHLIKTRGQQATLRCSPISGHTSVYWYQQALGLGLQFLLWYDEGEERNRGNFPPRFSGRQFPNYSSELNVNALELEDSALYLCASSLLSTGENNEQFFGPGTRLTVL.

This clone was seen a handful of times. CDR3 sequence: CASNKGGGENIQYF. The CDR3 bases are TGTGCCAGCAACAAAGGGGGTGGTGAAAACATTCAGTACTTC. The rearrangement links TRBV5-5 to TRBJ2-4; TRBD1 is a possible D gene (6 bases). The CDR3 runs 14 residues. Trimming removed 6 bases from V and 5 bases from J, with 15 bases in between. Germline V gene data show CDR1 as SGHKS and CDR2 as YYEKEE (reference sequence).

In its sample, this clone was seen once. The chain uses TRBV6-2 or TRBV6-3 and TRBJ2-2, with 11 bases aligning to TRBD1. Germline V gene lookup returns CDR1 MNHEY and CDR2 SVGEGT. The CDR3 runs to 17 residues. The V segment lost 5 bases and the J segment 2 bases; nucleotides outside the gene matches: 7. DNA of the CDR3: TGTGCCAGCAGTCTCTTTCGGACAGGGGGCAACACCGGGGAGCTGTTTTTT. This codes for CASSLFRTGGNTGELFF.

This sequence joins TRBV7-2 and TRBJ1-2; 7 bases match TRBD1. The germline V gene has CDR1 SGHTA and CDR2 FQGNSA. With V trimmed by 5 bases and J by 5 bases, 5 bases remained unmatched. CDR3 length: 13 residues. The CDR3, as DNA: TGTGCCAGCAGCACGGACAGGAGATATGGCTACACCTTC. Protein: CASSTDRRYGYTF.

V and J are TRBV5-1 and TRBJ1-1; perhaps TRBD1 as D (6 bases). V lost 9 bases, J lost 0 bases, and 12 bases lay in between. The germline CDR1 and CDR2 sequences are SGHRS and YFSETQ. There are 13 residues in the CDR3. The CDR3 DNA reads as TGCGCCACTCGACAGGAATTGAACACTGAAGCTTTCTTT. It is translated as CATRQELNTEAFF.

V is TRBV28 and J is TRBJ1-1; TRBD1 aligns across 10 bases. V lost 5 bases and J lost 1; bases outside the gene matches: 10. The CDR3 contains 17 residues. Germline V gives CDR1 MDHEN, CDR2 SYDVKM. As DNA, the CDR3 is TGTGCCAGCAGTCAGGGGGACAGGGGAGGGCGGAACACTGAAGCTTTCTTT. It specifies CASSQGDRGGRNTEAFF.

The chain recombines TRBV19 with TRBJ1-5; D perhaps matches TRBD1 (5 bases). The length of the CDR3 is 18 residues. Germline CDR1 and CDR2: LNHDA and SQIVND (reference sequence). The V end was cut by 6 bases, the J end by 4 bases, with 25 bases between. The CDR3 is CASRPQRNREGSNQPQHF. CDR3 coding DNA: TGTGCCAGTAGACCCCAACGCAACCGGGAGGGGAGTAATCAGCCCCAGCATTTT.

The rearrangement links TRBV30 to TRBJ1-1; the match to TRBD1 covers 10 bases. Germline assignment: CDR1 GTSNPN and CDR2 SVGIG (reference sequence). CDR3 length equals 13 residues. The junction had 4 bases not matched to a gene; V was cut back by 5 bases and J by 4 bases. The CDR3 bases are TGTGCCTGGGACAGGGGGCCTGCCACTGAAGCTTTCTTT. Protein: CAWDRGPATEAFF.

V and J are TRBV3-1 (or the pseudogene TRBV3-2) and TRBJ2-1; TRBD2 is a possible D gene (6 bases). The CDR3 contains 17 residues. Germline V gives CDR1 LGHDT, CDR2 YNNKEL (reference sequence). With 3 bases removed from V and 0 bases from J, the gap between germline ends came to 15 bases. In DNA form, the CDR3 reads TGTGCCAGCAGCCAGGCCCCGGGAGCGAGCTCCTACAATGAGCAGTTCTTC. This gives the protein CASSQAPGASSYNEQFF.